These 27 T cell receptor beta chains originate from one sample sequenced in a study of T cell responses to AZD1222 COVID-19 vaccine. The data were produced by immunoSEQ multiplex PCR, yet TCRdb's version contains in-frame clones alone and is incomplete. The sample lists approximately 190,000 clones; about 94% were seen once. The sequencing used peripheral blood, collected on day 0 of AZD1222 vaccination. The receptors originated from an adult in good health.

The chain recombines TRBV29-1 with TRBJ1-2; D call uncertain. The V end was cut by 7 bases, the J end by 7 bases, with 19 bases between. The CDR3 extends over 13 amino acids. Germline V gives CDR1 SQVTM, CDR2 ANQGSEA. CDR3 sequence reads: CSARVGGISGYTF. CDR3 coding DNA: TGCAGCGCGAGGGTCGGAGGAATATCTGGCTACACCTTC.

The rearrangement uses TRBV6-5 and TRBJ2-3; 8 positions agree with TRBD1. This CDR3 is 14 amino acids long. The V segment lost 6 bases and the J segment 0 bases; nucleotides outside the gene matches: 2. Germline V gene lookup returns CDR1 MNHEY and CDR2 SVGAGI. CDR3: CASSRTGSTDTQYF. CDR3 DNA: TGTGCCAGCAGCAGGACAGGGAGCACAGATACGCAGTATTTT.

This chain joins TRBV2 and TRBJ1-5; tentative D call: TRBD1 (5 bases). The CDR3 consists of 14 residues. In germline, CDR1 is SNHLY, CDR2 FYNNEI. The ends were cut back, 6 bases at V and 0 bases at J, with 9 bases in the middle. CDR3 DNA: TGTGCCAGCAGGGGGGGGACTAGCAATCAGCCCCAGCATTTT. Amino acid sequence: CASRGGTSNQPQHF.

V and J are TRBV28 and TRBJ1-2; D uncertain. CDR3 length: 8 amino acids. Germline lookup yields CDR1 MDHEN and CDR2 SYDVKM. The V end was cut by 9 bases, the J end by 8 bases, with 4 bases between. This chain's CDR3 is CARGGYTF. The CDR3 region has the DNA TGTGCCAGGGGGGGCTACACCTTC.

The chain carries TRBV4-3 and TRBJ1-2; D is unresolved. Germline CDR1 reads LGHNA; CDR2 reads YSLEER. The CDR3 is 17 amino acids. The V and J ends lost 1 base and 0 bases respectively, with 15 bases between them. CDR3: CASSQVPRVGSNYGYTF. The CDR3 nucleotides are TGCGCCAGCAGCCAAGTCCCCCGGGTCGGATCTAACTATGGCTACACCTTC.

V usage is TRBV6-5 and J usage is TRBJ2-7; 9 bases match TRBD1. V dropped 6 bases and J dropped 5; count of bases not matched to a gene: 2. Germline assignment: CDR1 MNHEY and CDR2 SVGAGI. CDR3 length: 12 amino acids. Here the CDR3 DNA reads TGTGCCAGCAGCAGGACAGGGGACGAGCAGTACTTC. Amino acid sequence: CASSRTGDEQYF.

CDR3 amino acids: CASSPGTAYEQYF. The CDR3 DNA follows: TGCGCCAGCAGCCCCGGGACAGCATACGAGCAGTACTTC. The chain uses TRBV5-1 and TRBJ2-7, with 7 bases that match TRBD1. This CDR3 has 13 amino acids. Germline CDR1 and CDR2: SGHRS and YFSETQ. J gave up 4 bases and V 4 bases, and 5 bases lay outside the gene matches.

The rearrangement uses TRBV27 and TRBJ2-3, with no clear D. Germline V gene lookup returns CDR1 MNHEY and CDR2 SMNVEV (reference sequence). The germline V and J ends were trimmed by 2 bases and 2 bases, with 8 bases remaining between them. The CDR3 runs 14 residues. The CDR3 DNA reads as TGTGCCAGCAGTTTAGCGCCTAACACAGATACGCAGTATTTT. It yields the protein CASSLAPNTDTQYF.

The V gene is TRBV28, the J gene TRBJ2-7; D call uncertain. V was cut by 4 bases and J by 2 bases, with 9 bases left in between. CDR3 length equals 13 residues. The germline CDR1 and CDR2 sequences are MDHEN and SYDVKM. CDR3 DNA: TGTGCCAGCAGTTATCAATCACCCTACGAGCAGTACTTC. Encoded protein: CASSYQSPYEQYF.

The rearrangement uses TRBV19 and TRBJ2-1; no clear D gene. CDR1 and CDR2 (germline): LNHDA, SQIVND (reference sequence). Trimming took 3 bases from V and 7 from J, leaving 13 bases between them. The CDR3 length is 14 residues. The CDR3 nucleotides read TGTGCCAGTAGTATGAAACAGATGGCAAATGAGCAGTTCTTC. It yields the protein CASSMKQMANEQFF.

The CDR3 region is CASSQVTGAPRPPLHF. The CDR3 coding sequence is TGTGCCAGCAGCCAAGTAACAGGGGCGCCTCGGCCACCCCTCCACTTT. The V and J genes are TRBV14 and TRBJ1-6; the match to TRBD1 covers 7 bases. Trimming cost V 1 base and J 11 bases; bases outside gene matches: 11. CDR3 length equals 16 residues. Germline CDR1 reads SGHDN; CDR2 reads FVKESK.

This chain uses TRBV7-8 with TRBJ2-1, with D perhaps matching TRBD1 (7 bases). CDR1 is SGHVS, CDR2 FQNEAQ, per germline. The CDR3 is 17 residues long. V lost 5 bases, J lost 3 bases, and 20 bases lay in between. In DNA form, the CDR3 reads TGTGCCAGCAGCCACAGGGGAGCCCGGGGGATCTACAATGAGCAGTTCTTC. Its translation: CASSHRGARGIYNEQFF. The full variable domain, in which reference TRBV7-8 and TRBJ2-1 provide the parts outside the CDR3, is GAGVSQSPRYKVAKRGQDVALRCDPISGHVSLFWYQQALGQGPEFLTYFQNEAQLDKSGLPSDRFFAERPEGSVSTLKIQRTQQEDSAVYLCASSHRGARGIYNEQFFGPGTRLTVL.

DNA for the CDR3: TGTGCCAGCAGTGGGACAGTTGGGCGGGAGTTCTTC. It specifies CASSGTVGREFF. V usage is TRBV6-2 or TRBV6-3 and J usage is TRBJ2-1; TRBD1 matches at 7 bases. V was pared by 5 bases and J by 14 bases, with 9 bases of the junction left unmatched. Germline V gene data show CDR1 as MNHEY and CDR2 as SVGEGT. The CDR3 is made up of 12 amino acids.

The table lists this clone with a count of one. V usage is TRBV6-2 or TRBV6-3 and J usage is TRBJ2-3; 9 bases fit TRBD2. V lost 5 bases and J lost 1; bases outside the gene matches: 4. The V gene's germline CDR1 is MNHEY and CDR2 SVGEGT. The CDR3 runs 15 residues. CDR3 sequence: CASSSGRRGTDTQYF. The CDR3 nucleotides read TGTGCCAGCAGTAGCGGGAGGAGGGGCACAGATACGCAGTATTTT.

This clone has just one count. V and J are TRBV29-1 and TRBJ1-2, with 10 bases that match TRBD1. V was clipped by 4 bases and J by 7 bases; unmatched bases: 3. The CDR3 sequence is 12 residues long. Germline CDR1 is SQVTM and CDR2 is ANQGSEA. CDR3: CSVGDRGAGYTF. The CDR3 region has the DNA TGCAGCGTTGGGGACAGGGGAGCTGGCTACACCTTC.

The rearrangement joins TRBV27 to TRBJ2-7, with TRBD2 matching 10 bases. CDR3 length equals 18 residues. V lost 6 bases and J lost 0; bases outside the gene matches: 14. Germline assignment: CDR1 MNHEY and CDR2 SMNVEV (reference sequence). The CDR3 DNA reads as TGTGCCAGCAGCAGCAGGGTTTTTGGGACTAGCGCCTCCTACGAGCAGTACTTC. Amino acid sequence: CASSSRVFGTSASYEQYF.

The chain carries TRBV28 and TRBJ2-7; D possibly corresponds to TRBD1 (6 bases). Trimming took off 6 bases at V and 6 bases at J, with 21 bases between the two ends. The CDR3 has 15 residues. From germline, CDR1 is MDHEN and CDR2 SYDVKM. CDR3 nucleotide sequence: TGTGCCAGCAGACAAGATAACAGGGCCTATGCCGAGCAGTACTTC. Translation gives CASRQDNRAYAEQYF.

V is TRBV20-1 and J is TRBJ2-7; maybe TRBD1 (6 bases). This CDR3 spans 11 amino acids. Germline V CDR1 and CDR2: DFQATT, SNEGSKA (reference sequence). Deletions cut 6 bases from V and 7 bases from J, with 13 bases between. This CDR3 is CSAVNREEQYF. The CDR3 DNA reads TGCAGTGCGGTGAACAGGGAAGAGCAGTACTTC.

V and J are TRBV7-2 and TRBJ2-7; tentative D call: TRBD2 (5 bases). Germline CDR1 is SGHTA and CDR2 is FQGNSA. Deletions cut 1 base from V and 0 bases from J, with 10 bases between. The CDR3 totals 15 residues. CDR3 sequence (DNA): TGTGCCAGCAGCTTAGTAGCTAGCCTCTCCTACGAGCAGTACTTC. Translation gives CASSLVASLSYEQYF.

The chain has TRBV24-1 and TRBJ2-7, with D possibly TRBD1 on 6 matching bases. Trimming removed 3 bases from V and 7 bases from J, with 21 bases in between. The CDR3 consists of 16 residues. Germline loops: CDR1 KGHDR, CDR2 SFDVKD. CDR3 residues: CATSDPGTSLLGEQYF. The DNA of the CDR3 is TGTGCCACCAGTGATCCTGGGACATCCCTTCTGGGGGAGCAGTACTTC.

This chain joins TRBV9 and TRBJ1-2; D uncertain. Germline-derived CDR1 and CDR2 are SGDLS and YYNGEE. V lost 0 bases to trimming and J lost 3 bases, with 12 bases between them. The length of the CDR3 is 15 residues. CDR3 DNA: TGTGCCAGCAGCGTAGCTGTATTCCCTGACTATGGCTACACCTTC. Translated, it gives CASSVAVFPDYGYTF.

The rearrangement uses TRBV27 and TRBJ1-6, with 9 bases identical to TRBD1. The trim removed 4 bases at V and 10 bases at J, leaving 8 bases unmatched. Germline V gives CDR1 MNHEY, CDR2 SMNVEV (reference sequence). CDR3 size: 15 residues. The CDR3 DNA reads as TGTGCCAGCAGTTATTTTGGACAGGGGACGTCACCCCTCCACTTT. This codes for CASSYFGQGTSPLHF.

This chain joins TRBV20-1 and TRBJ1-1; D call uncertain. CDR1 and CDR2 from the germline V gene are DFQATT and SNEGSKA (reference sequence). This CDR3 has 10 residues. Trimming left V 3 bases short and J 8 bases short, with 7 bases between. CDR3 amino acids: CSASREEAFF. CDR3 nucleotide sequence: TGCAGTGCTAGTAGGGAAGAAGCTTTCTTT.

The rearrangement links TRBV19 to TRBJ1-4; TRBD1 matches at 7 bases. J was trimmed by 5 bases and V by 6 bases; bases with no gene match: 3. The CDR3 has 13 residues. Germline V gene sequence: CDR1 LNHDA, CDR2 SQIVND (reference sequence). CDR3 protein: CASRPTGNEKLFF. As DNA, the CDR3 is TGTGCCAGTAGACCGACAGGGAATGAAAAACTGTTTTTT.

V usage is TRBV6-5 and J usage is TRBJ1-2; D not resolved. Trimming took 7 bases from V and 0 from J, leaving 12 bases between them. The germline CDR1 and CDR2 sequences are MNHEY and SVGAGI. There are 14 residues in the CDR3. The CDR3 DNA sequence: TGTGCCAGCAAGACGTGGGGAGCTAACTATGGCTACACCTTC. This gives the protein CASKTWGANYGYTF.

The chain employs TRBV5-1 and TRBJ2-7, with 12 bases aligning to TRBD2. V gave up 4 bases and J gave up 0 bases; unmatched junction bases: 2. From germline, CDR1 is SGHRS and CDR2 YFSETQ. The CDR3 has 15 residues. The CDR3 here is CASSRTSGDSYEQYF. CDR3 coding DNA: TGCGCCAGCAGCAGGACTAGCGGGGACTCCTACGAGCAGTACTTC.

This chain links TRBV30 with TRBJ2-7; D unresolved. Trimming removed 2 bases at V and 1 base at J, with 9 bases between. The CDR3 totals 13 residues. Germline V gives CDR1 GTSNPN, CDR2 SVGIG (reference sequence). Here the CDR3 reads CAWSLTESYEQYF. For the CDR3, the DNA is TGTGCCTGGAGTCTGACGGAGTCCTACGAGCAGTACTTC.